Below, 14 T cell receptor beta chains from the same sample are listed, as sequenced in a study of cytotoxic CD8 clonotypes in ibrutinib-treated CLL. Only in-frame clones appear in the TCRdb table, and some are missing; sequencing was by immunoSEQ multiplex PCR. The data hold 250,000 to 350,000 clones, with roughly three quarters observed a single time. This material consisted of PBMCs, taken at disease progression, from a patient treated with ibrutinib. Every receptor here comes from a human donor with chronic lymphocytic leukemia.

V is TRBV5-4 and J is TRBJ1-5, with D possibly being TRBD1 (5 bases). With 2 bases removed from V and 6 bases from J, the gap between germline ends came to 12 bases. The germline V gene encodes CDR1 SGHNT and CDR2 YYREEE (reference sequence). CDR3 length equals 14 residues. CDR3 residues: CASSFGGGSQPQHF. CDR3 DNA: TGTGCCAGCAGCTTCGGGGGAGGCAGTCAGCCCCAGCATTTT.

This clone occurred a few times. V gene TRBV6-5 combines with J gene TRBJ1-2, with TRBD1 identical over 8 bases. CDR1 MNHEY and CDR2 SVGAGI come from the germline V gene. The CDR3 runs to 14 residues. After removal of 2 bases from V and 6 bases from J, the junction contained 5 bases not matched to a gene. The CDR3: CASSYLTGEDGYTF. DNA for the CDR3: TGTGCCAGCAGTTACCTGACAGGGGAGGATGGCTACACCTTC.

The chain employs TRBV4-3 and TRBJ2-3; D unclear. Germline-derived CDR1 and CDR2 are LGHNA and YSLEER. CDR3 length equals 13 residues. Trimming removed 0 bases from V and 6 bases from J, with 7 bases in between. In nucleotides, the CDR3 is TGCGCCAGCAGCCAAGATACCATGGATACGCAGTATTTT. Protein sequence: CASSQDTMDTQYF.

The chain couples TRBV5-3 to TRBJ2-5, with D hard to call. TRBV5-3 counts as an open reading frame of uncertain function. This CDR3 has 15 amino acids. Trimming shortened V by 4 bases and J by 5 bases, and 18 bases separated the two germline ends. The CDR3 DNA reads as TGTGCCAGAAGCCGGGTGGTCCCTCGAGCGGAGACCCAGTACTTC. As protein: CARSRVVPRAETQYF.

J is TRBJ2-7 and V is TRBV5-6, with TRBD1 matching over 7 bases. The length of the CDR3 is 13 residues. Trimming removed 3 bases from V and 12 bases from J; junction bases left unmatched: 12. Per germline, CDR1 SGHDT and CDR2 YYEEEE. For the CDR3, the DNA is TGTGCCAGCAGCTGGACCGGGACAGCCTCTTGGTACTTC. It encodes CASSWTGTASWYF.

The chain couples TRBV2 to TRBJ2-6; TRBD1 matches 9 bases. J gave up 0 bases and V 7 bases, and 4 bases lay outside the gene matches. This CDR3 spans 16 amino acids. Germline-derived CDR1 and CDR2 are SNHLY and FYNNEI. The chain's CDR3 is CASNDRGISGANVLTF. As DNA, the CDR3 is TGTGCCAGCAACGACAGGGGGATCTCTGGGGCCAACGTCCTGACTTTC. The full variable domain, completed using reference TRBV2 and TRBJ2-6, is EPEVTQTPSHQVTQMGQEVILRCVPISNHLYFYWYRQILGQKVEFLVSFYNNEISEKSEIFDDQFSVERPDGSNFTLKIRSTKLEDSAMYFCASNDRGISGANVLTFGAGSRLTVL.

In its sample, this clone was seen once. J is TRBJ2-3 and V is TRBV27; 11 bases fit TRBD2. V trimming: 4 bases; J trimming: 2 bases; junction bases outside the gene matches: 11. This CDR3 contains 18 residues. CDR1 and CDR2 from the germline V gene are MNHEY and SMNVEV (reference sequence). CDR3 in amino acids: CASSSRLGTSGYTDTQYF. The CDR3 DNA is TGTGCCAGCAGTTCAAGACTCGGGACTAGCGGATACACAGATACGCAGTATTTT.

The CDR3 nucleotides are TGCGCCAGCAGCCAAGTTCGGGATACGCAGTATTTT. It is translated as CASSQVRDTQYF. This chain connects TRBV4-1 to TRBJ2-3; D ambiguous. Trimming took off 1 base at V and 6 bases at J, with 5 bases between the two ends. The CDR3 is 12 residues long. Germline values: CDR1 MGHRA, CDR2 YSYEKL.

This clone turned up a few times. For the CDR3, the DNA is TGTGCCAGCAGCACCAGGGGGCTGGAAGAGACCCAGTACTTC. Translation: CASSTRGLEETQYF. The V call is TRBV7-2, the J call TRBJ2-5; the match to TRBD1 covers 8 bases. Germline assignment: CDR1 SGHTA and CDR2 FQGNSA. Trimming at V came to 5 bases and at J to 3 bases, leaving 5 bases not matched to a gene. The CDR3 spans 14 residues.

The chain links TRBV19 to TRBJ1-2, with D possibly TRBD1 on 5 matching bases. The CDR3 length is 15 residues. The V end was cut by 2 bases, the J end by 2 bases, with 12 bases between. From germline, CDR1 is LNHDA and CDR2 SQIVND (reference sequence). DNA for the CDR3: TGTGCCAGTAGTATAAGGCGGGACGGCAACTATGGCTACACCTTC. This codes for CASSIRRDGNYGYTF.

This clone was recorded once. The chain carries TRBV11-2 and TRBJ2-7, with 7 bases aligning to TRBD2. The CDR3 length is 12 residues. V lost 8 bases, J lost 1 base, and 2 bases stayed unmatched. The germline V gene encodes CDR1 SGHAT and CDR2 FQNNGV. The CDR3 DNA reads TGTGCCAGCCTAGCGGATTCCTACGAGCAGTACTTC. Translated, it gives CASLADSYEQYF. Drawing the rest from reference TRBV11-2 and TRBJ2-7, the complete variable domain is EAGVAQSPRYKIIEKRQSVAFWCNPISGHATLYWYQQILGQGPKLLIQFQNNGVVDDSQLPKDRFSAERLKGVDSTLKIQPAKLEDSAVYLCASLADSYEQYFGPGTRLTVT.

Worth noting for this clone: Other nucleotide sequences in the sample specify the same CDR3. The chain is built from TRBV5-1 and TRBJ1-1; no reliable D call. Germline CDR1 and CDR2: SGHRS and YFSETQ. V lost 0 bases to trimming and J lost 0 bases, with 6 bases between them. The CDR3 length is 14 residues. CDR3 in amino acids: CASSLGLLNTEAFF. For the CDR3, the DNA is TGCGCCAGCAGCTTGGGGCTGCTGAACACTGAAGCTTTCTTT.

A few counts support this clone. CDR3 DNA: TGTGCCACCAGCACCCTGCTAGAGACCCAGTACTTC. Its translation: CATSTLLETQYF. The genes are TRBV15 and TRBJ2-5; D unresolved. The V gene's germline CDR1 is LNHNV and CDR2 YYDKDF (reference sequence). Trimming took off 4 bases at V and 4 bases at J, with 7 bases between the two ends. This CDR3 contains 12 residues.

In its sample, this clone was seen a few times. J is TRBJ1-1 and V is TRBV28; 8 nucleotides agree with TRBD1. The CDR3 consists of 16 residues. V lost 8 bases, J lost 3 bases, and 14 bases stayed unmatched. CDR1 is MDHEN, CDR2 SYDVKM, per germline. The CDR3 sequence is CASESINYRGDTEAFF. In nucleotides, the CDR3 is TGTGCCAGCGAGAGTATAAACTACAGGGGGGACACTGAAGCTTTCTTT.